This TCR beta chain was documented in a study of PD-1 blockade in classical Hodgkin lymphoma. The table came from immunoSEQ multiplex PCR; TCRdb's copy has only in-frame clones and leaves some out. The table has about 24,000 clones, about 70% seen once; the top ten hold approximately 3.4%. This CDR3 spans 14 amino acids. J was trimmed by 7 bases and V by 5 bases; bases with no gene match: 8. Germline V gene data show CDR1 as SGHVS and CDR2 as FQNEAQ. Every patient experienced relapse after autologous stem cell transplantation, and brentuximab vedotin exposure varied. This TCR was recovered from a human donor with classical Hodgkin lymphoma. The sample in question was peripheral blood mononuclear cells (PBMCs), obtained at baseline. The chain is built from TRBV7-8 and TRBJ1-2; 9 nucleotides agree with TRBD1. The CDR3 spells CASSRDRVIGGYTF. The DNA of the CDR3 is TGTGCCAGCAGCCGGGACAGGGTTATTGGTGGCTACACCTTC.